Shown below are 9 T cell receptor beta chains from a single sample sequenced in a study of blood T cell repertoires in COVID-19. Assay used: immunoSEQ multiplex PCR; TCRdb lists only in-frame clones, some missing. The sample records approximately 73,000 clones, approximately 86% being singletons. The sample consisted of peripheral blood. The receptors originated from an older woman with acute or convalescent COVID-19.

The chain combines TRBV21-1 with TRBJ1-2; the table gives TRBD1 as D, unverified against the DNA. TRBV21-1 is shown as a pseudogene. The CDR3 contains 15 residues. The CDR3, as DNA: TGTGCCAGCAGCAAAGTGAGGACATCCAACTATGGCTACACCTTC. Translation gives CASSKVRTSNYGYTF.

The chain is built from TRBV10-2 and TRBJ1-4; D gene unclear. This CDR3 is built from 12 residues. V was pared by 3 bases and J by 10 bases, with 9 bases between. Germline V lookup: CDR1 WSHSY, CDR2 SAAADI. The DNA of the CDR3 is TGCGCCAGCAGTGAAGCGATGGGAAAACTGTTTTTT. This gives the protein CASSEAMGKLFF.

The count of this clone is one. This sequence joins TRBV29-1 and TRBJ1-2; 7 bases agree with TRBD1. J was trimmed by 2 bases and V by 0 bases; bases with no gene match: 6. Germline loops: CDR1 SQVTM, CDR2 ANQGSEA. The CDR3 runs 15 residues. CDR3 region: CSVEDVTGVNYGYTF. The CDR3 DNA reads as TGCAGCGTTGAAGATGTAACAGGGGTAAACTATGGCTACACCTTC.

The chain has TRBV25-1 and TRBJ2-4; the D gene is possibly TRBD1 (5 bases). V was cut by 8 bases and J by 11 bases, with 13 bases left in between. This CDR3 has 11 amino acids. Germline lookup yields CDR1 MGHDK and CDR2 SYGVNS. The CDR3 region is CASAEGVLQYF. CDR3 sequence (DNA): TGTGCCAGCGCTGAAGGGGTCCTTCAGTACTTC.

CDR3 region: CASSPGGPNTEAFF. CDR3 bases: TGTGCCAGCAGTCCCGGAGGGCCGAACACTGAAGCTTTCTTT. This sequence joins TRBV7-2 and TRBJ1-1, with D unresolved. This CDR3 contains 14 residues. Germline assignment: CDR1 SGHTA and CDR2 FQGNSA. Trimming removed 6 bases at V and 1 base at J, with 12 bases between.

The chain recombines TRBV21-1 with TRBJ2-7; the table names TRBD1, a call not compared with the DNA. TRBV21-1 is classified as a pseudogene. This CDR3 comprises 15 residues. The CDR3 bases are TGTGCCAGCAGCAAGAGACAGGGGGCCCCCTACGAGCAGTACTTC. It translates to CASSKRQGAPYEQYF.

This clone was seen a handful of times. The chain combines TRBV28 with TRBJ2-7, with 9 nucleotides matching TRBD2. This CDR3 has 14 residues. CDR1 is MDHEN, CDR2 SYDVKM, per germline. V lost 6 bases and J lost 5; bases outside the gene matches: 8. The chain's CDR3 is CASSYLSGGDEQYF. The CDR3 bases are TGTGCCAGCAGCTACCTTAGCGGGGGCGACGAGCAGTACTTC.

The chain recombines TRBV3-1 (or the pseudogene TRBV3-2) with TRBJ2-5, with TRBD2 matching over 8 bases. Trimming cost V 1 base and J 4 bases; bases outside gene matches: 2. CDR1 LGHDT and CDR2 YNNKEL come from the germline V gene (reference sequence). This CDR3 has 14 amino acids. DNA for the CDR3: TGTGCCAGCAGCCAAGGCGGGGGGATAGAGACCCAGTACTTC. Amino acids: CASSQGGGIETQYF.

The V gene is TRBV30, the J gene TRBJ1-2; 11 positions match TRBD1. This CDR3 is 14 amino acids long. The J segment lost 4 bases and the V segment lost 5 bases, leaving 6 bases of the junction unmatched. Germline lookup yields CDR1 GTSNPN and CDR2 SVGIG (reference sequence). The CDR3 sequence is CAWGQGAKGYGYTF. CDR3 nucleotide sequence: TGTGCCTGGGGACAGGGGGCGAAGGGCTATGGCTACACCTTC.